The present T cell receptor beta chain was sequenced within a study of T cell repertoires in cytomegalovirus infection. TCRdb passed the reads through MiXCR, listing each CDR3 protein once. Here the sample spans hundreds of thousands of distinct CDR3 sequences, approximately 42% being singletons. This clonotype has a handful of counts. What it recognizes is unknown. The germline V gene has CDR1 SGHVS and CDR2 FQNEAQ. There are 16 residues in the CDR3. V trimming: 7 bases; J trimming: 7 bases; junction bases outside the gene matches: 17. Sequencing used cultured PBMCs, obtained from culture after CMV antigen stimulation. This clonotype was obtained from a human donor in good health (CMV status not recorded). Some clones in this sample may be carry-over from other donors' samples. This chain links TRBV7-8 with TRBJ1-2, with 8 bases identical to TRBD1. CDR3 residues: CASTPGPTGGAVGYTF. The CDR3 DNA follows: TGTGCCAGCACCCCGGGGCCCACAGGGGGGGCCGTTGGCTACACCTTC.